The 27 T cell receptor beta chains below all came from one sample that was sequenced in a study of beta chain features in type 1 diabetes. Their recognized antigens are unknown. Study-level points and caveats: The study found moderately but significantly shorter TCRB CDR3s in all four CD4+ subsets of Type 1 diabetes patients.

The isolated RNA, all of it, was reverse transcribed, so expressed TCRB transcripts were what got sequenced. Some clones are missing from TCRdb's copy, which holds only in-frame ones; the method was immunoSEQ multiplex PCR. The sample carries 200,000 to 250,000 clones, roughly 13% recorded once. The sample comprised naive CD4+ T cells from blood. The receptor source for this set is a man younger than 45 with type 1 diabetes.

This clone has more than one count but fewer than ten. This chain uses TRBV2 with TRBJ2-2, with 10 bases identical to TRBD2. In germline, CDR1 is SNHLY, CDR2 FYNNEI. V gave up 7 bases and J gave up 6 bases; unmatched junction bases: 8. The CDR3 contains 15 residues. Here the CDR3 DNA reads TGTGCCAGCATGCCAGCGGGAGGGGCATCCGGGGAGCTGTTTTTT. Translation gives CASMPAGGASGELFF. Combining the CDR3 with reference TRBV2 and TRBJ2-2 gives the whole variable domain EPEVTQTPSHQVTQMGQEVILRCVPISNHLYFYWYRQILGQKVEFLVSFYNNEISEKSEIFDDQFSVERPDGSNFTLKIRSTKLEDSAMYFCASMPAGGASGELFFGEGSRLTVL.

Only a few counts were recorded for this clone. The chain links TRBV9 to TRBJ1-1; 8 nucleotides line up with TRBD1. Germline V gene data show CDR1 as SGDLS and CDR2 as YYNGEE. V shed 4 bases and J 0 bases; nucleotides not matched to a gene: 8. The CDR3 has 16 residues. CDR3 in amino acids: CASSLTGDPMNTEAFF. The CDR3 coding sequence is TGTGCCAGCAGCCTGACAGGGGACCCCATGAACACTGAAGCTTTCTTT.

This clone turned up a few times. This chain uses TRBV25-1 with TRBJ1-2; 7 nucleotides line up with TRBD1. The CDR3 consists of 15 residues. J was trimmed by 8 bases and V by 1 base; bases with no gene match: 10. The germline V gene encodes CDR1 MGHDK and CDR2 SYGVNS. CDR3 sequence: CASSEWDKGARGYTF. The CDR3 DNA is TGTGCCAGCAGTGAATGGGACAAGGGGGCGAGGGGCTACACCTTC.

The chain has TRBV7-2 and TRBJ2-3; 10 nucleotides align to TRBD2. In germline, CDR1 is SGHTA, CDR2 FQGNSA. J was trimmed by 4 bases and V by 6 bases; bases with no gene match: 7. The CDR3 contains 15 residues. The CDR3 sequence: CASRPTSGTPDTQYF. Written as DNA, the CDR3 is TGTGCCAGCAGACCTACTAGCGGGACCCCAGATACGCAGTATTTT.

This clone was observed a handful of times. The sample has other DNA sequences that encode this CDR3 too. The DNA of the CDR3 is TGCGCCAGCAGCTTGGGAGACAGGGGACGCACAGATACGCAGTATTTT. Its translation: CASSLGDRGRTDTQYF. The chain links TRBV5-1 to TRBJ2-3; 8 bases are shared with TRBD1. The CDR3 spans 16 residues. The trim removed 0 bases at V and 1 base at J, leaving 4 bases unmatched. From germline, CDR1 is SGHRS and CDR2 YFSETQ.

The chain uses TRBV5-1 and TRBJ2-1; 10 positions agree with TRBD1. Per germline, CDR1 SGHRS and CDR2 YFSETQ. J lost 4 bases, V lost 7 bases, and 5 bases had no gene match. The CDR3 contains 14 residues. The chain's CDR3 is CASETGGAYNEQFF. The CDR3 coding sequence is TGCGCCAGCGAGACAGGGGGCGCTTACAATGAGCAGTTCTTC.

The rearrangement joins TRBV19 to TRBJ2-7, with a weak D call TRBD2 (6 bases). The CDR3 consists of 13 residues. CDR1 is LNHDA, CDR2 SQIVND, per germline (reference sequence). The V end lost 4 bases, the J end lost 8 bases, and 15 bases lay between the germline ends. The CDR3 here is CASSTIDTSQQYF. CDR3 coding DNA: TGTGCCAGTAGTACGATTGATACTAGCCAGCAGTACTTC.

V and J are TRBV6-5 and TRBJ2-7, with D possibly TRBD2 on 5 matching bases. With 3 bases removed from V and 6 bases from J, the gap between germline ends came to 18 bases. The CDR3 extends over 15 amino acids. Germline V CDR1 and CDR2: MNHEY, SVGAGI. The CDR3 is CASSYRSLRGSEQYF. Here the CDR3 DNA reads TGTGCCAGCAGTTATCGAAGCCTGAGAGGGAGCGAGCAGTACTTC.

This clone was detected a few times. The chain joins TRBV2 to TRBJ1-2; no reliable D call. The germline CDR1 and CDR2 sequences are SNHLY and FYNNEI. Trimming removed 2 bases from V and 4 bases from J, with 14 bases in between. The CDR3 spans 15 residues. CDR3 in amino acids: CASSERRALGYGYTF. DNA for the CDR3: TGTGCCAGCAGTGAAAGGAGGGCCCTTGGCTATGGCTACACCTTC.

In this sample, this clone turned up a few times. The chain links TRBV9 to TRBJ2-1; TRBD2 matches at 11 bases. The length of the CDR3 is 17 residues. Unmatched junction bases numbered 9, after V lost 4 bases and J lost 3 bases. Germline CDR1 reads SGDLS; CDR2 reads YYNGEE. The CDR3 nucleotides read TGTGCCAGCAGCCCGCGACAGGGACTAGCGGACTACAATGAGCAGTTCTTC. Protein: CASSPRQGLADYNEQFF.

The chain employs TRBV7-6 and TRBJ2-5, with 9 bases identical to TRBD2. The CDR3 totals 13 residues. Germline V gives CDR1 SGHVS, CDR2 FNYEAQ. V gave up 5 bases and J gave up 8 bases; unmatched junction bases: 6. The DNA of the CDR3 is TGTGCCAGCAGCGCCCCGGGACTAGCAACCCAGTACTTC. This sequence encodes CASSAPGLATQYF.

The chain couples TRBV18 to TRBJ2-5; a possible D gene is TRBD2 (6 bases). The CDR3 runs 14 residues. The germline V gene encodes CDR1 KGHSH and CDR2 LQKENI. Trimming took off 5 bases at V and 1 base at J, with 11 bases between the two ends. The CDR3, as DNA: TGTGCCAGCTCATGGGGACTGATCCAAGAGACCCAGTACTTC. This gives the protein CASSWGLIQETQYF.

V and J are TRBV5-1 and TRBJ2-5, with D perhaps TRBD2 (5 bases). V was trimmed by 0 bases and J by 5 bases, leaving 11 bases between them. This CDR3 is 14 amino acids long. Germline V lookup: CDR1 SGHRS, CDR2 YFSETQ. CDR3 amino acids: CASSLGGVDETQYF. CDR3 DNA sequence: TGCGCCAGCAGCTTGGGGGGAGTGGACGAGACCCAGTACTTC.

The genes are TRBV7-6 and TRBJ1-6; no firm D call. Germline V gene data show CDR1 as SGHVS and CDR2 as FNYEAQ. This CDR3 comprises 17 residues. V lost 0 bases to trimming and J lost 5 bases, with 14 bases between them. DNA for the CDR3: TGTGCCAGCAGCTTAGCACCCCGTCAGGTTAATAATTCACCCCTCCACTTT. Amino acids: CASSLAPRQVNNSPLHF.

V usage is TRBV6-1 and J usage is TRBJ1-4; tentatively, D is TRBD1 (6 bases). This CDR3 has 15 amino acids. Deletions cut 0 bases from V and 6 bases from J, with 11 bases between. Germline CDR1 MNHNS, CDR2 SASEGT. The CDR3 region has the DNA TGTGCCAGCAGTGAAGCGATACAGGGCGATGAAAAACTGTTTTTT. Its translation: CASSEAIQGDEKLFF.

This chain links TRBV18 with TRBJ2-3, with 9 bases matching TRBD1. Trimming removed 3 bases from V and 4 bases from J; junction bases left unmatched: 2. CDR3 length: 14 residues. Per germline, CDR1 KGHSH and CDR2 LQKENI. Written as DNA, the CDR3 is TGTGCCAGCTCACCGGGACAGGGTGCAGATACGCAGTATTTT. Its translation is CASSPGQGADTQYF.

The chain couples TRBV30 to TRBJ1-5; D remains ambiguous. Germline CDR1 reads GTSNPN; CDR2 reads SVGIG (reference sequence). The CDR3 spans 13 residues. V lost 3 bases, J lost 3 bases, and 9 bases lay in between. For the CDR3, the DNA is TGTGCCTGGAGCGGCGGACTCAATCAGCCCCAGCATTTT. This sequence encodes CAWSGGLNQPQHF.

V is TRBV7-9 and J is TRBJ2-5, with D perhaps TRBD2 (5 bases). Germline V gene sequence: CDR1 SEHNR, CDR2 FQNEAQ (reference sequence). V was cut by 5 bases and J by 3 bases, with 13 bases left in between. CDR3 length equals 14 residues. CDR3 residues: CASSPRSGEETQYF. In DNA form, the CDR3 reads TGTGCCAGCAGCCCAAGGTCCGGGGAAGAGACCCAGTACTTC.

This clone was counted a few times. The CDR3 DNA reads as TGCAGCGTTGAAGATATAGGACAGGGAGTTGAAGCTTTCTTT. Encoded protein: CSVEDIGQGVEAFF. The chain uses TRBV29-1 and TRBJ1-1, with 8 bases identical to TRBD1. Trimming cost V 0 bases and J 7 bases; bases outside gene matches: 7. This CDR3 spans 14 amino acids. Germline CDR1 reads SQVTM; CDR2 reads ANQGSEA.

This clone has more than one count but fewer than ten. The chain couples TRBV6-1 to TRBJ2-7; 8 bases are a match to TRBD1. The CDR3 covers 12 residues. V shed 4 bases and J 6 bases; nucleotides not matched to a gene: 2. Germline assignment: CDR1 MNHNS and CDR2 SASEGT. The CDR3, as DNA: TGTGCCAGCAGTGGGGGGACAGGCGAGCAGTACTTC. Translated: CASSGGTGEQYF.

This clone showed up just a few times. The same CDR3 arises from other DNA sequences in this sample as well. J is TRBJ1-5 and V is TRBV30; 8 bases fit TRBD1. V dropped 5 bases and J dropped 2; count of bases not matched to a gene: 2. CDR1 is GTSNPN, CDR2 SVGIG, per germline (reference sequence). CDR3 length: 13 amino acids. The CDR3 protein is CAWSGGGNQPQHF. DNA of the CDR3: TGTGCCTGGTCAGGGGGCGGCAATCAGCCCCAGCATTTT.

This clone was observed once. The V gene is TRBV4-1, the J gene TRBJ2-5, with 13 bases aligning to TRBD2. The J segment lost 9 bases and the V segment lost 4 bases, leaving 14 bases of the junction unmatched. Germline lookup yields CDR1 MGHRA and CDR2 YSYEKL. The CDR3 consists of 17 residues. For the CDR3, the DNA is TGCGCCAGCAGCCTTGGACTAGCGGGAGAATGGGAGGCGGCCCAGTACTTC. Its protein is CASSLGLAGEWEAAQYF.

The chain is built from TRBV6-6 and TRBJ2-1; D remains unclear. V dropped 7 bases and J dropped 5 bases, with 18 bases sitting between them. CDR1 is MNHNY and CDR2 is SVGAGI in the germline V gene (reference sequence). The CDR3 is 15 residues long. The CDR3 spells CASTPSARTHNEQFF. The CDR3 nucleotides read TGTGCCAGCACCCCCAGCGCCCGAACCCACAATGAGCAGTTCTTC.

The V and J genes are TRBV2 and TRBJ2-7; D is unclear. Trimming cost V 5 bases and J 3 bases, with 5 bases left between them. The CDR3 is 11 residues long. Germline CDR1 is SNHLY and CDR2 is FYNNEI. The CDR3 here is CASSYYYEQYF. Here the CDR3 DNA reads TGTGCCAGCAGTTACTACTACGAGCAGTACTTC.

The J gene is TRBJ1-5, the V gene TRBV6-1; tentatively, D is TRBD1 (5 bases). The ends were cut back, 4 bases at V and 7 bases at J, with 26 bases in the middle. CDR3 length: 18 residues. Germline V gene data show CDR1 as MNHNS and CDR2 as SASEGT. CDR3 in DNA: TGTGCCAGCAGTGCTACCCCTAGGGCTGGGACTGTCGGGCAGCCCCAGCATTTT. Its protein is CASSATPRAGTVGQPQHF.

The chain combines TRBV5-1 with TRBJ2-2, with 8 positions matching TRBD1. The CDR3 contains 15 residues. Trimming at V came to 4 bases and at J to 0 bases, leaving 2 bases not matched to a gene. Germline lookup yields CDR1 SGHRS and CDR2 YFSETQ. The CDR3 DNA follows: TGCGCCAGCAGCCAGGGACAGGCGAACACCGGGGAGCTGTTTTTT. Protein: CASSQGQANTGELFF. The complete variable domain, with remaining parts taken from reference TRBV5-1 and TRBJ2-2, reads KAGVTQTPRYLIKTRGQQVTLSCSPISGHRSVSWYQQTPGQGLQFLFEYFSETQRNKGNFPGRFSGRQFSNSRSEMNVSTLELGDSALYLCASSQGQANTGELFFGEGSRLTVL.

This clone appeared a few times. This sequence joins TRBV6-5 and TRBJ1-2; tentatively, D is TRBD1 (6 bases). CDR3 length equals 14 residues. Per germline, CDR1 MNHEY and CDR2 SVGAGI. V shed 6 bases and J shed 4 bases, with 15 bases lying between them. CDR3 amino acids: CASRPEQGFYGYTF. Written as DNA, the CDR3 is TGTGCCAGCAGGCCAGAACAGGGCTTCTATGGCTACACCTTC.